One sample yielded the 6 T cell receptor beta chains listed below, sequenced in a study of blood T cell repertoires in COVID-19. TCRdb's copy holds only in-frame clones and misses some; the assay was immunoSEQ multiplex PCR. The sample lists some 200,000 clones; approximately 80% were seen once. The specimen was peripheral blood. These receptors all come from a woman aged 60-75 years who had recovered from COVID-19.

The DNA for the CDR3 is TGTGCCAGCTCCGTCGAGGCCGGTAATTCACCCCTCCACTTT. Amino acids: CASSVEAGNSPLHF. The gene calls are TRBV9 and TRBJ1-6; D unresolved. This CDR3 region has 14 residues. The V and J ends lost 7 bases and 6 bases respectively, with 14 bases between them. Germline CDR1 and CDR2: SGDLS and YYNGEE.

The chain links TRBV6-5 to TRBJ2-5; 7 nucleotides match TRBD1. V was clipped by 2 bases and J by 1 base; unmatched bases: 4. CDR3 length: 15 amino acids. The germline V gene encodes CDR1 MNHEY and CDR2 SVGAGI. This CDR3 reads CASSYPGDSQETQYF. The CDR3 coding sequence is TGTGCCAGCAGTTACCCTGGGGACAGCCAAGAGACCCAGTACTTC.

The chain joins TRBV7-2 to TRBJ1-1; the match to TRBD1 covers 8 bases. Germline V lookup: CDR1 SGHTA, CDR2 FQGNSA. V dropped 5 bases and J dropped 4; count of bases not matched to a gene: 9. This CDR3 has 15 residues. The CDR3 nucleotides read TGTGCCAGCAGCCTTTTCAGGGGGCAAGGCACTGAAGCTTTCTTT. It translates to CASSLFRGQGTEAFF.

To note about this clone: This specimen includes other DNA sequences encoding the same CDR3. The CDR3 DNA follows: TGTGCCAGCAGTGACGGGACAGATTATGGCTACACCTTC. Residues: CASSDGTDYGYTF. The chain uses TRBV2 and TRBJ1-2, with 7 nucleotides matching TRBD1. The CDR3 consists of 13 residues. CDR1 is SNHLY, CDR2 FYNNEI, per germline. V lost 3 bases to trimming and J lost 5 bases; unmatched junction nucleotides: 3.

This chain uses TRBV10-3 with TRBJ2-7; a weak D match, TRBD1 (7 bases). This CDR3 comprises 14 residues. Trimming stripped 6 bases from V and 3 bases from J, with 15 bases between. Germline V gene sequence: CDR1 ENHRY, CDR2 SYGVKD. The CDR3 coding sequence is TGTGCCATCAGGGCGGGACAGTTATACTACGAGCAGTACTTC. It is translated as CAIRAGQLYYEQYF.

The chain has TRBV13 and TRBJ1-1; no reliable D call. CDR1 PRHDT and CDR2 FYEKMQ come from the germline V gene (reference sequence). The V end lost 2 bases, the J end lost 12 bases, and 13 bases lay between the germline ends. The CDR3 runs to 12 residues. The CDR3 loop reads CASSLSPGVTFF. The CDR3 region has the DNA TGTGCCAGCAGCTTATCCCCGGGTGTGACTTTCTTT.